The T cell receptor (beta chain) described here comes from a study of regulatory dendritic cells for organ transplantation (dated by TCRdb to 2016 to 2017). For the study in its entirety: The TCRbeta repertoires of sorted naive and memory CD4+ and CD8+ T cells were sequenced before and after allostimulation with regulatory or mature dendritic cells. Results the study describes overall, beyond this receptor: Of the resting subsets, memory CD8+ T cells had the largest number of alloreactive TCR clonotypes. Only a couple of subjects were sequenced, and considerable between-individual heterogeneity in the alloreactive memory CD8+ T cell pool was noted by the authors. In both subjects, allostimulation led to expansion of memory CD8+ clones, although regulatory dendritic cells appeared to cause more limited expansion than mature dendritic cells did. Naive CD4+ and CD8+ T cells showed highly diverse repertoires, whereas memory cells were less diverse and memory CD8+ cells were the most oligoclonal.

In regard to this clone: Its antigen specificity is not known. The sample holds no much larger clone one base away, and base qualities are not on file.

TCRbeta CDR3 regions were amplified by multiplexed two-step PCR using Vbeta-specific forward primers and Jbeta-specific reverse primers. Through the immunoSEQ service, the TCRbeta libraries were run on an Illumina instrument for sequencing. Concerning the study's data processing: IMGT annotation was used to assign V, D and J genes, and synthetic CDR3 analogues were used to correct counts for multiplex PCR bias. In the immunoSEQ Analyzer, repertoire clonality was calculated as one minus the normalized Shannon entropy. Clonal expansion was defined using Fisher's exact test with Benjamini-Hochberg false discovery rate control and a two-tailed threshold of P<0.01. Imported from immuneACCESS, the table was reduced by TCRdb to in-frame sequences with V and J called. These copies leave out some clones; in studies compared against another copy, an unresolved V gene accounts for under half, and the cause of the remainder is not known. For V, J and clone size, that table is used; D and trimming come from the DNA. Recorded for this sample are about 30,000 clones; roughly 80% of them occurred a single time. The top ten clones comprise under 0.12% of the sample.

FACS was used to sort CD4+ or CD8+ cells into naive T cells (CD45RA+) and memory T cells (CD45RO+). The T cells used for TCR sequencing were obtained from two healthy control subjects. Unstimulated sorted T cell subsets were used as baseline controls for the mixed lymphocyte reactions. Genomic DNA was extracted with the Qiagen DNeasy Blood & Tissue Kit. Counted from cysteine to phenylalanine, this CDR3 has 18 amino acids. Just CDR3 DNA is preserved here, 54 bases in frame from base 1. V sheds 2 bases and J sheds 1 base, leaving 21 bases between their ends. The germline V gene sets CDR1 to SGHRS and CDR2 to YFSETQ.

Sample: naive CD4+ T cells from blood. This specimen's cell subset or site label, interpreted: CD45RA+ naive T cells. The sequence links TRBV5-1 to TRBJ1-1, and possibly TRBD1, on 6 matching bases. The TCR comes from a human donor in good health. The CDR3 sequence is CASSLGLRPQGQNTEAFF. Read as DNA, the sequence is TGCGCCAGCAGCTTAGGCCTACGTCCCCAGGGGCAGAACACTGAAGCTTTCTTT.